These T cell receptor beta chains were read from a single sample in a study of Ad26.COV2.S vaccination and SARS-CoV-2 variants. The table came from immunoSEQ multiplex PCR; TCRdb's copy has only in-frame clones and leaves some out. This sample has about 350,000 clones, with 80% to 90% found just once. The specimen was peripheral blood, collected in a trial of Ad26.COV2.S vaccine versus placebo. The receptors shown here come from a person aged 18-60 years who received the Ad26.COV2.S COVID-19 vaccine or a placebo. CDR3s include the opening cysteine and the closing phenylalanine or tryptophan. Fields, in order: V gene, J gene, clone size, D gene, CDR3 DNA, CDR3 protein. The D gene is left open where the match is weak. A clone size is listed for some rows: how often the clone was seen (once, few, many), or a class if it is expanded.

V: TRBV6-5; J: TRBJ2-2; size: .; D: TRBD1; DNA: TGTGCCAGCAGTTACCAAGGACAGGTGAACACCGGGGAGCTGTTTTTT; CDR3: CASSYQGQVNTGELFF
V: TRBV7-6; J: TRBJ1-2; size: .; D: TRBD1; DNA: TGTGCCAGCAGCTTAGACCCGGGACAGGGGGCGCGGGGCTATGGCTACACCTTC; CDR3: CASSLDPGQGARGYGYTF
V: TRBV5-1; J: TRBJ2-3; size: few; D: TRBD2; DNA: TGCGCCAGCAGCTTGGGACTAGCGGATTCGACAGATACGCAGTATTTT; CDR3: CASSLGLADSTDTQYF
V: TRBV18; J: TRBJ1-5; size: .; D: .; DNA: TGTGCCAGCTCCCCCGCTAGCAATCAGCCCCAGCATTTT; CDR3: CASSPASNQPQHF
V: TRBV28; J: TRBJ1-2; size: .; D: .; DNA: TGTGCCAGCAGCACGGGCAGACTCTATGGCTACACCTTC; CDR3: CASSTGRLYGYTF
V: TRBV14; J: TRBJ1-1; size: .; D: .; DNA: TGTGCCAGCAGTCCTAGGACCTCCCCGAACACTGAAGCTTTCTTT; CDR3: CASSPRTSPNTEAFF
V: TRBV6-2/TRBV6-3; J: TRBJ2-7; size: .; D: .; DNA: TGTGCCAGCAGTTACTCAGGGTACTCCTACGAGCAGTACTTC; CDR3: CASSYSGYSYEQYF
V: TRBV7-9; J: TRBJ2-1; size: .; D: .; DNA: TGTGCCAGCAGCCTCGTCCCGGCGTACAATGAGCAGTTCTTC; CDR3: CASSLVPAYNEQFF
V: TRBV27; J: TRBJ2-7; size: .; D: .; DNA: TGTGCCAGCAGCTATACTGGGGGGACCTACGAGCAGTACTTC; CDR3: CASSYTGGTYEQYF
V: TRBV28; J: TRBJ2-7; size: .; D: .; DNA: TGTGCCAGCAGTTTTTCTAGTTCGGCGAGCGAGCAGTACTTC; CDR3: CASSFSSSASEQYF
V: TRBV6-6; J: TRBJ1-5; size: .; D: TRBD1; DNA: TGTGCCAGCAGTCCTGGCAAGGACAGGGATCAGCCCCAGCATTTT; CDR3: CASSPGKDRDQPQHF
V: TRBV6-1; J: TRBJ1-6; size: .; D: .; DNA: TGTGCCAGCAGTGAAGGCGTGGCGGGCTACCATAATTCACCCCTCCACTTT; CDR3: CASSEGVAGYHNSPLHF
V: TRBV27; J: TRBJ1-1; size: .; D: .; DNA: TGTGCCAGCAGTTTTGGAGGGCGTAACACTGAAGCTTTCTTT; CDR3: CASSFGGRNTEAFF
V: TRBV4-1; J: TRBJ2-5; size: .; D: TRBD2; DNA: TGCGCCAGCAGCCGGGGTCCGCTAGCGGGGGGGAGCCAAGAGACCCAGTACTTC; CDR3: CASSRGPLAGGSQETQYF
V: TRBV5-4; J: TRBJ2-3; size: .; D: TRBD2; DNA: TGTGCCAGCAGCTTAAGTCGGGAGGGGGGAGATACGCAGTATTTT; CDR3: CASSLSREGGDTQYF
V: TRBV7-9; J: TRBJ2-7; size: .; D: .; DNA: TGTGCCAGCAGCTTAGATTCGCGGGGTGGTGGCGAGCAGTACTTC; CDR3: CASSLDSRGGGEQYF
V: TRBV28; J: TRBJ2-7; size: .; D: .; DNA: TGTGCCAGCAGTGCGCAGTCGACATCCTACGAGCAGTACTTC; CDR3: CASSAQSTSYEQYF
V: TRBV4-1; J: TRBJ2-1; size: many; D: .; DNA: TGCGCCAGCAGCCAAGGGACTACCAACTACAATGAGCAGTTCTTC; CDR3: CASSQGTTNYNEQFF
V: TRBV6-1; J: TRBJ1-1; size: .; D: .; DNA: TGTGCCAGCAGTGAACCGGGCTCCTTCGAGGGGCACACTGAAGCTTTCTTT; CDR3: CASSEPGSFEGHTEAFF
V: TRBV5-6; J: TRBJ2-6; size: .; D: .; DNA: TGTGCCAGCAGCTTGTTGCTGGCGGGGGCCAACGTCCTGACTTTC; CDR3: CASSLLLAGANVLTF
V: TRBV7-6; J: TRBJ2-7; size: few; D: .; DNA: TGTGCCAGCAGCTTAGCGGAAGCTTACGAGCAGTACTTC; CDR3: CASSLAEAYEQYF
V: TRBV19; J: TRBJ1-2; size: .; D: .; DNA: TGTGCCAGTAATACCGGGACACCTAACTATGGCTACACCTTC; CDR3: CASNTGTPNYGYTF
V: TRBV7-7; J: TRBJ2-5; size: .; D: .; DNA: TGTGCCAGCAGCCCCGCATCGGGAGTCCAAGAGACCCAGTACTTC; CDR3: CASSPASGVQETQYF
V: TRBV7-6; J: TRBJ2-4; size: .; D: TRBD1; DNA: TGTGCCAGCAGCGCAGGGGGCATGGGCAAAAACATTCAGTACTTC; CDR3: CASSAGGMGKNIQYF
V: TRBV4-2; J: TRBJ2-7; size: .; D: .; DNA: TGTGCCAGCAGCCAAGATCGGGACTCCTACGAGCAGTACTTC; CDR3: CASSQDRDSYEQYF
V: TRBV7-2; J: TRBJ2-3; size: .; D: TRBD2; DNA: TGTGCCAGCAGCTCTAGCGGGGGGGCCGCAGATACGCAGTATTTT; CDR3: CASSSSGGAADTQYF
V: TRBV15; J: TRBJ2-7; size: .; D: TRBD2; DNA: TGTGCCACCAGCGCCAGGACTAGCGGGGGTAGAGAGCAGTACTTC; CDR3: CATSARTSGGREQYF
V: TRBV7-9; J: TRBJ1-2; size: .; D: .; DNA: TGTGCCAGCAGCTTAGCGGACGGCTCGATGGTTTCTCGTGGCTACACCTTC; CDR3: CASSLADGSMVSRGYTF
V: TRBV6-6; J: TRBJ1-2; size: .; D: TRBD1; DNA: TGTGCCAGCAGTTATCCCGGGACAGGGGATAACTATGGCTACACCTTC; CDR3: CASSYPGTGDNYGYTF
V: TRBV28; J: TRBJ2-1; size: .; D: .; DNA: TGTGCCAGCACCTTACCTCCCCACAATGAGCAGTTCTTC; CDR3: CASTLPPHNEQFF
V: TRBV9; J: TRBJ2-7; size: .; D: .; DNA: TGTGCCAGCAGCGTAGGAGGCGAACGATCCTACGAGCAGTACTTC; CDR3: CASSVGGERSYEQYF
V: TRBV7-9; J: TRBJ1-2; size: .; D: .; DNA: TGTGCCAGCAGCCCCAGCCCTGGTGTAGGCTATGGCTACACCTTC; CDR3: CASSPSPGVGYGYTF
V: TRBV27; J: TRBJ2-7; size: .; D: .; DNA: TGTGCCAGCAGTCCCATCGGGACCGATAGCTCCTACGAGCAGTACTTC; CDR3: CASSPIGTDSSYEQYF
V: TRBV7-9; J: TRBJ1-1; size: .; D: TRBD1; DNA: TGTGCCAGCAGCTCCGGACAGGGGGCGCCGGGAGGCACTGAAGCTTTCTTT; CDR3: CASSSGQGAPGGTEAFF
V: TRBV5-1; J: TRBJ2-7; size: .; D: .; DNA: TGCGCCAGCAGCTTGGCCGCTGGTCAGATATACGAGCAGTACTTC; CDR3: CASSLAAGQIYEQYF
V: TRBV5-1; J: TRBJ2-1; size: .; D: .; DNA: TGCGCCAGCAGCGTGGAGGGGCCCTACAATGAGCAGTTCTTC; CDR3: CASSVEGPYNEQFF
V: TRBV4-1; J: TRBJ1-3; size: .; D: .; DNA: TGCGCCAGCAGCCAAGTGGATTTGGGAAACACCATATATTTT; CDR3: CASSQVDLGNTIYF
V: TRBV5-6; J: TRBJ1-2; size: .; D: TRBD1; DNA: TGTGCCAGCAACACAGGGGATGGCTACACCTTC; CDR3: CASNTGDGYTF
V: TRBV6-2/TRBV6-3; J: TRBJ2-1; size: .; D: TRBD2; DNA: TGTGCCAGCAGCCCCGGGGCCGGGACTAGCGGATACAATGAGCAGTTCTTC; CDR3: CASSPGAGTSGYNEQFF
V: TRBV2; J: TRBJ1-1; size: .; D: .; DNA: TGTGCCAGCAGTGCCGAGGATGCGGGGGTCACTGAAGCTTTCTTT; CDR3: CASSAEDAGVTEAFF
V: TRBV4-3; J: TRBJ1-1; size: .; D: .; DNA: TGCGCCAGCAGCCAAGATGCGGGCTCGAACACTGAAGCTTTCTTT; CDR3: CASSQDAGSNTEAFF
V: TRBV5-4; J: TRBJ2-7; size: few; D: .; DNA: TGTGCCAGCAGCCCGGGGGGCTCAAGGAGCTCCTACGAGCAGTACTTC; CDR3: CASSPGGSRSSYEQYF
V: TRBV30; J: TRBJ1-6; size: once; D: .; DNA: TGTGCCTGGAGTCTTCAGGGGAACTCCTATAATTCACCCCTCCACTTT; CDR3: CAWSLQGNSYNSPLHF
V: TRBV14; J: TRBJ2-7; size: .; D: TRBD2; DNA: TGTGCCAGCAGCCTCTTATTAGCGGGAGCCTACGAGCAGTACTTC; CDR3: CASSLLLAGAYEQYF
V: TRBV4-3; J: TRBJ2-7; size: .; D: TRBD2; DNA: TGCGCCAGCAGCCAAGGGATTAGCGGGGGGTACTCCTACGAGCAGTACTTC; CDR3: CASSQGISGGYSYEQYF
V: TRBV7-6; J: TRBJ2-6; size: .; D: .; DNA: TGTGCCAGCAGGCCTCCGGGGCCCGCCGGGGCCAACGTCCTGACTTTC; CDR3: CASRPPGPAGANVLTF
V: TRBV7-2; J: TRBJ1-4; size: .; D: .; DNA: TGTGCCAGCAGCCCCTCAGTAGAAATTAATGAAAAACTGTTTTTT; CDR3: CASSPSVEINEKLFF
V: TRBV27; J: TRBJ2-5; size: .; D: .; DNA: TGTGCCAGCAGGGACATCCAAGAGACCCAGTACTTC; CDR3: CASRDIQETQYF
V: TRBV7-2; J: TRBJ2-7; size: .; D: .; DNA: TGTGCCAGCAGCCCGGGTGGTGGCTCCTACGAGCAGTACTTC; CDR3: CASSPGGGSYEQYF
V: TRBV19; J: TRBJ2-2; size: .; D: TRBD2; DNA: TGTGCCAGTAGTACGGGACTAGCGGGAGCCACCGGGGAGCTGTTTTTT; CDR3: CASSTGLAGATGELFF
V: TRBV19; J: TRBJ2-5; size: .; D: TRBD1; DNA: TGTGCCAGTAGTTGGACAGGGTACCAAGAGACCCAGTACTTC; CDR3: CASSWTGYQETQYF
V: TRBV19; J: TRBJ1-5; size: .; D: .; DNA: TGTGCCAGTAGACCCTATGCATTAACAGGGTTTGGACAGCCCCAGCATTTT; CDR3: CASRPYALTGFGQPQHF
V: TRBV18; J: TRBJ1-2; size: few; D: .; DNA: TGTGCCAGCTCACGCTATGAGGCAGAAGCTAACTATGGCTACACCTTC; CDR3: CASSRYEAEANYGYTF
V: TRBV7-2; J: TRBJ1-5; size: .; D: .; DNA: TGTGCCAGCAGCTCCCAGGGCTCGGGGCAGCCCCAGCATTTT; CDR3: CASSSQGSGQPQHF
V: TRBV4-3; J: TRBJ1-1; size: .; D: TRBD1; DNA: TGCGCCAGCAGCCAAGAGAGGACAGGGAACACTGAAGCTTTCTTT; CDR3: CASSQERTGNTEAFF
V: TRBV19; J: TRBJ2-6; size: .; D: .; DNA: TGTGCCAGTATAGGAACCTCTGGGGCCAACGTCCTGACTTTC; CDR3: CASIGTSGANVLTF
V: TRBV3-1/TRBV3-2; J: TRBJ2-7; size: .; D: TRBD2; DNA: TGTGCCAGCAGCCTCGGGACTAGCGTCGAGCAGTACTTC; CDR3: CASSLGTSVEQYF
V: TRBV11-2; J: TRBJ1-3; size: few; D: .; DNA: TGTGCCAGCAGCCGCCTGGAGGGAAACACCATATATTTT; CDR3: CASSRLEGNTIYF
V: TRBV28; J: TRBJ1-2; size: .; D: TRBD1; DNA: TGTGCCAGCAGCTCGGGACAGGGGTCTGGGTATGGCTACACCTTC; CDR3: CASSSGQGSGYGYTF